This T cell receptor beta chain emerged from a study of cytomegalovirus exposure and HLA in healthy donors. Study-level information: The 550 to 800 first-cohort repertoires and the 95 to 150 validation repertoires shared the same platform, a later analysis reported.

Overall study results and limits: Cytomegalovirus-associated TCR beta chains were listed, numbering some 170. Some public TCRs appeared in many individuals, while most sequences were rare.

This table comes from immunoSEQ multiplex PCR, and its TCRdb copy is limited to in-frame clones, with some not included. The sample has 280,000 or so clones; approximately 87% are singletons. In the case of this clone: Its antigen is as yet unknown.

Germline CDR1 is GTSNPN and CDR2 is SVGIG (reference sequence). J was trimmed by 4 bases and V by 3 bases; bases with no gene match: 15. The CDR3 loop spans 17 amino acids. V and J are TRBV30 and TRBJ1-1; 9 nucleotides agree with TRBD1. What was sequenced was PBMCs. The clonotype originates from a young woman in good health and CMV-seronegative. The CDR3 is CAWSLGLTGGFTTEAFF. The CDR3 coding sequence is TGTGCCTGGAGCCTAGGCTTGACAGGGGGGTTTACCACTGAAGCTTTCTTT.